This T cell receptor (beta chain) was captured by sequencing in a study of CD8+CD57+ T cells in acquired aplastic anemia. Across the study: Sorted CD4+ and CD8+ cell DNA averaged around 3 ug. Study-wide results and limits: There were approximately 27 CD8+ CDR3 sequences that occurred in both patients and controls.

This clonotype was seen a handful of times. Its antigen is currently unknown. The germline CDR1 and CDR2 sequences are DFQATT and SNEGSKA (reference sequence). The CDR3 runs to 16 residues. V was trimmed by 1 base and J by 4 bases, leaving 16 bases between them. Flow cytometry had shown expanded CD8+CD57+ cells in the patients chosen for sequencing. Severe acquired aplastic anemia was diagnosed in all patients. No therapy had been given to the patients at the time of blood sampling. Genomic DNA acted as the template from which TCR beta VDJ combination and CDR3 sequence profiling were carried out. MiXCR, applied by TCRdb to the reads, yields one record per CDR3 protein. The data contain about 470,000 distinct CDR3 sequences, roughly 34% of them singletons.

This clonotype originated in a human donor with aplastic anemia. The sample taken for sequencing was sorted CD4+, CD8+, or CD8+CD57+ T cells (not recorded which) from PBMCs. The rearrangement uses TRBV20-1 and TRBJ2-2, with D tentatively TRBD2 (5 bases). The CDR3 bases are TGCAGTGCTAGAGGTCTTGGCCCGGCGGGCACCGGGGAGCTGTTTTTT. This sequence encodes CSARGLGPAGTGELFF.